This T cell receptor beta chain was identified during a study of CXCR3-negative and CXCR3-positive naive CD8 T cells. Overall study: Sequencing yielded 140 million or so TRB reads, roughly 1.5 +/- 0.3 million per library.

The CDR3 has 14 amino acids. The sorter processed each CD8+ T cell subset in triplicate at 280,000 or so cells apiece. A word on this clonotype: Its antigen is not known.

General study results and limits: Naive cells, whether CXCR3-negative or CXCR3-positive, had similar TRBV-TRBJ usage, while memory cells differed. The study found comparably high diversity in both naive subsets and much lower diversity in memory CD8+ cells.

Libraries were UMI-labeled 5' RACE TRB cDNA. No DNA is given; TCRdb re-called the 5' RACE reads and lists each CDR3 protein once. Recorded here are 45,000 to 55,000 distinct CDR3 sequences; the top ten clones represent approximately 16%. The rearrangement joins TRBV12-3 or TRBV12-4 to TRBJ2-7; TCRdb's assignment of TRBD1 cannot be checked, as there is no DNA. The TCR originated in a human donor in good health. Some clones in this sample may be carry-over from other donors' samples. The sequenced sample consisted of memory CD8+ T cells from blood. CDR3 in amino acids: CASSPGQGAYEQYF.